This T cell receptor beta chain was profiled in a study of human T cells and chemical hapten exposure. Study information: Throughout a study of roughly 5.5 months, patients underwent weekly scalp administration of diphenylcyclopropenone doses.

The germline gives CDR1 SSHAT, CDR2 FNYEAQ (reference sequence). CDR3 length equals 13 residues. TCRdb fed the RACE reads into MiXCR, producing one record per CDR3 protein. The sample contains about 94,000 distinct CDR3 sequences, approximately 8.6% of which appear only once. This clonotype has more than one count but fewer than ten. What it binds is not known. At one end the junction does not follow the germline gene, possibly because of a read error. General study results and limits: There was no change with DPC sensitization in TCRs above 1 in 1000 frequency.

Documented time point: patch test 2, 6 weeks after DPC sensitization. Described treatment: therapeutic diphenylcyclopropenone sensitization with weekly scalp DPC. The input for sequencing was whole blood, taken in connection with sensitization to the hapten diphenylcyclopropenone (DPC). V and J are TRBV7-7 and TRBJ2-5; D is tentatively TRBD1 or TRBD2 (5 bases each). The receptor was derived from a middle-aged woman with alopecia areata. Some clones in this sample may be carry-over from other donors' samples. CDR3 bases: TGTGCTAGCAGCTCGGGACCATACGTGACCCAGTACTTC. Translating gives CASSSGPYVTQYF.